This T cell receptor (beta chain) was sequenced in a study of blood T cell repertoires in COVID-19. About the research overall: In each case, the material was cDNA or gDNA derived from T cells, B-cell-depleted T cells, or PBMCs.

By its share, this clone is medium-sized. The ends were cut back, 4 bases at V and 7 bases at J, with 19 bases in the middle. The CDR3 runs 16 residues. Germline lookup yields CDR1 LGHNA and CDR2 YSLEER. Original handling: Amplification of reference gene primers was used by the study to estimate nucleated cell counts. Sequencing used immunoSEQ multiplex PCR; TCRdb keeps in-frame clones, though not all of them. D and trimming come from the DNA, and the V and J calls and clone size come from that table. The sample records 85,000 to 130,000 clones, roughly 89% being singletons. The receptor comes from a man in his 70s with acute or convalescent COVID-19. The sequencing sample was made of peripheral blood. This chain joins TRBV4-3 and TRBJ2-2; D perhaps matches TRBD2 (6 bases). This chain's CDR3 is CASSRLLTSFGGELFF. CDR3 DNA sequence: TGCGCCAGCAGCCGCTTGCTGACTAGTTTCGGCGGGGAGCTGTTTTTT.